The entry that follows covers one T cell receptor beta chain sequence. This entry is derived from a study of blood T cell repertoires in COVID-19. Study in general: COVID-19 samples, acute and convalescent, were from the United States, Italy and Spain. PBMCs, B-cell-depleted T cells, or T cells were the source of the cDNA or gDNA that made up the material.

In the original workflow: Using reference gene primer amplification, nucleated cell counts were estimated. Clones were read by immunoSEQ multiplex PCR, and TCRdb kept only the in-frame ones, dropping some. That table furnishes V, J and clone size, whereas the DNA furnished D and trimming. The table lists 60,000 to 75,000 clones, roughly 88% of them singletons, with under 6% in the top ten. CDR1 and CDR2 from the germline V gene are SNHLY and FYNNEI. V was cut by 3 bases and J by 2 bases, with 7 bases left in between. The CDR3 loop spans 13 amino acids. The material sequenced was peripheral blood. This receptor was identified in a human donor in a cohort sampled during active COVID-19. The chain employs TRBV2 and TRBJ1-2; D unclear. The CDR3 here is CASSEGSNYGYTF. In DNA form, the CDR3 reads TGTGCCAGCAGTGAGGGCAGCAACTATGGCTACACCTTC. Full variable domain (missing parts from reference TRBV2 and TRBJ1-2): EPEVTQTPSHQVTQMGQEVILRCVPISNHLYFYWYRQILGQKVEFLVSFYNNEISEKSEIFDDQFSVERPDGSNFTLKIRSTKLEDSAMYFCASSEGSNYGYTFGSGTRLTVV.